This is a list of T cell receptor beta chains from one sample in a study of T cells in Graves' hyperthyroidism and ophthalmopathy. TCRdb itself ran the multiplex PCR reads through MiXCR, one entry per CDR3 protein. The table records 700,000 or so distinct CDR3 sequences, about a sixth of them present only once. The specimen sequenced was blood. Receptors originate from a man aged 18-30 years with Graves' hyperthyroidism. Both conserved end residues are part of each CDR3. D genes are given only for firm matches. Rows may omit the clone size; those that give it use once, few, many or a size class.

v_gene	j_gene	len	d_gene	abundance	CDR3nt	CDR3aa
TRBV12-3/TRBV12-4	TRBJ1-1	15	TRBD1	many	TGTGCCAGCACTCCTTCCGGGACAGGGGGGACTGAAGCTTTCTTT	CASTPSGTGGTEAFF
TRBV27	TRBJ2-1	17	TRBD2	many	TGTGCCAGCAGTTTAGAACTAGCGGGAGGCCCTGGGCATGAGCAGTTCTTC	CASSLELAGGPGHEQFF
TRBV5-1	TRBJ2-2	15	NA	NA	TGCGCCAGCAGCCGGGACATCGCGAACACCGGGGAGCTGTTTTTT	CASSRDIANTGELFF
TRBV28	TRBJ2-3	15	TRBD2	NA	TGTGCCGGCAGTTTCCTAGCGGGAGGTACAGATACGCAGTATTTT	CAGSFLAGGTDTQYF
TRBV7-9	TRBJ2-7	14	NA	NA	TGTGCCAGCAGCCAGTCAACCTTTGGGTACGAGCAGTACTTC	CASSQSTFGYEQYF
TRBV20-1	TRBJ2-2	13	NA	NA	TGCAGTGCTAGCGGGATGTACACCGGGGAGCTGTTTTTT	CSASGMYTGELFF
TRBV12-3/TRBV12-4	TRBJ1-1	14	NA	many	TGTGCCAGCAGTTTAGTCGGGGATGGGACTGAAGCTTTCTTT	CASSLVGDGTEAFF
TRBV9	TRBJ2-1	16	TRBD2	NA	TGTGCCAGCAGCTCGGGACTAGCGGGGCCTATAAATGAGCAGTTCTTC	CASSSGLAGPINEQFF
TRBV5-1	TRBJ2-3	16	NA	NA	TGCGCCAGCAGCAGAATCCTAACGACTAGCACAGATACGCAGTATTTT	CASSRILTTSTDTQYF
TRBV18	TRBJ2-2	15	NA	many	TGTGCCAGCTCACCGCGGATGGACGGCTCCGGGGAGCTGTTTTTT	CASSPRMDGSGELFF
TRBV28	TRBJ1-5	16	NA	NA	TGTGCCAGCAGTTTGGGACATACACTTAGCAATCAGCCCCAGCATTTT	CASSLGHTLSNQPQHF
TRBV27	TRBJ2-3	15	TRBD2	many	TGTGCCAGCAGTGGGCGGGAGGTATGGGCAGATACGCAGTATTTT	CASSGREVWADTQYF
TRBV6-1	TRBJ1-5	13	NA	many	TGTGCCAGCAGTCGGAGGGAGGATCAGCCCCAGCATTTT	CASSRREDQPQHF
TRBV5-1	TRBJ2-7	14	TRBD1	NA	TGTGCCAGCAGCTTGCCGAGACAGGGCTACGAGCAGTACTTC	CASSLPRQGYEQYF
TRBV20-1	TRBJ2-5	11	NA	NA	TGCAGTGCTAGATTACGCGAGGGCCAGTACTTC	CSARLREGQYF
TRBV15	TRBJ2-5	15	TRBD2	few	TGTGCCACCAGCAGAGATCAGGCTAGCGGGGAGACCCAGTACTTC	CATSRDQASGETQYF
TRBV20-1	TRBJ2-1	14	TRBD1	few	TGCAGTGCCCCGGCCCGGACAGGGGAGGGTGAGCAGTTCTTC	CSAPARTGEGEQFF
TRBV12-3/TRBV12-4	TRBJ2-5	14	NA	many	TGTGCCAGCGCAACGGACCGAAATGGGGAGACCCAGTACTTC	CASATDRNGETQYF
TRBV3-1	TRBJ1-1	12	NA	many	TGTGCCAGCAGCCAAGATTCTCCTGAAGCTTTCTTT	CASSQDSPEAFF
TRBV12-3/TRBV12-4	TRBJ2-1	15	TRBD2	many	TGTGCCAGCATCCCGGGACTAGCGCAAAACAATGAGCAGTTCTTC	CASIPGLAQNNEQFF
TRBV4-2	TRBJ1-1	17	TRBD1	NA	TGTGCCAGCAGCCAACCCGACAGGGGGCTTGGTGACACTGAAGCTTTCTTT	CASSQPDRGLGDTEAFF
TRBV2	TRBJ1-2	11	NA	few	TGTGCCAGCACCCCGAAGGATGGCTACACCTTC	CASTPKDGYTF
TRBV4-1	TRBJ2-7	16	NA	NA	TGCGCCAGCAGCCAAGGCTACTTCAAAGCCCACTACGAGCAGTACTTC	CASSQGYFKAHYEQYF
TRBV25-1	TRBJ2-1	14	NA	NA	TGTGCCAGCAGTGAAGGGGACAACCACAATGAGCAGTTCTTC	CASSEGDNHNEQFF
TRBV5-1	TRBJ2-3	16	NA	few	TGCGCCAGCAGCGTTCCCGACGTGTCTAGCACAGATACGCAGTATTTT	CASSVPDVSSTDTQYF
TRBV7-2	TRBJ1-6	18	NA	few	TGTGCCAGCAGCCCAGAGGCGGGACTTTTCTCCTATAATTCACCCCTCCACTTT	CASSPEAGLFSYNSPLHF
TRBV20-1	TRBJ2-7	14	NA	NA	TGCAGTCCCATGAGGGTGTCTGATTCGCGCGAGCAGTACTTC	CSPMRVSDSREQYF
TRBV6-5	TRBJ2-7	14	NA	NA	TGTGCCAGCAGTTACGTTGTAGGAGGATACGAGCAGTACTTC	CASSYVVGGYEQYF
TRBV19	TRBJ1-5	14	TRBD1	NA	TGTGCCAGTAGTGGGCGGACAGGGTTTCAGCCCCAGCATTTT	CASSGRTGFQPQHF
TRBV20-1	TRBJ2-7	13	TRBD2	NA	TGCAGTGCAAAGGGACTAGGGGTCCTCGAGCAGTACTTC	CSAKGLGVLEQYF
TRBV5-1	TRBJ2-2	16	TRBD2	many	TGCGCCAGCAGCTTAATAGCGGGAGTGCACACCGGGGAGCTGTTTTTT	CASSLIAGVHTGELFF
TRBV28	TRBJ1-2	13	TRBD1	many	TGTGCCAGCACCCCGACAGGGATGAGGGGCTACACCTTC	CASTPTGMRGYTF
TRBV20-1	TRBJ2-4	11	NA	many	TGCAGTGAGGCGGCCAAAAACATTCAGTACTTC	CSEAAKNIQYF
TRBV18	TRBJ1-1	15	NA	many	TGTGCCAGCTCACGCTGGTCGGGGCGGGACACTGAAGCTTTCTTT	CASSRWSGRDTEAFF
TRBV18	TRBJ2-7	13	NA	many	TGTGCCAGCTCCCCACCTCAATCCTACGAGCAGTACTTC	CASSPPQSYEQYF
TRBV28	TRBJ1-5	16	NA	few	TGTGCCAGCAGTTTGTCCGGGCAGCACGTCAATCAGCCCCAGCATTTT	CASSLSGQHVNQPQHF
TRBV6-5	TRBJ2-1	18	TRBD2	NA	TGTGCCAGCAGTTACCGGGTAAGCGGGAACAAAGCCTACAATGAGCAGTTCTTC	CASSYRVSGNKAYNEQFF
TRBV12-3/TRBV12-4	TRBJ1-1	14	NA	many	TGTGCCAGCAGTTTCGGGCTTGTGAACACTGAAGCTTTCTTT	CASSFGLVNTEAFF
TRBV7-8	TRBJ2-7	14	NA	many	TGTGCCAGCAGCTCAACAGGGAGCCCCCACGAGCAGTACTTC	CASSSTGSPHEQYF
TRBV7-2	TRBJ2-5	14	TRBD1	NA	TGTGCCAGCAGCCCGTCGAACAGGGGAGAGACCCAGTACTTC	CASSPSNRGETQYF
TRBV4-1	TRBJ2-1	13	NA	NA	TGCGCCAGCAGCGAGATTAGGGGGAATGAGCAGTTCTTC	CASSEIRGNEQFF
TRBV4-3	TRBJ1-4	15	NA	NA	TGCGCCAGCAGCCGTGGGGCCTCAACTAATGAAAAACTGTTTTTT	CASSRGASTNEKLFF
TRBV20-1	TRBJ1-1	11	NA	NA	TGCAGTGCCGACGGAAACACTGAAGCTTTCTTT	CSADGNTEAFF
TRBV12-3/TRBV12-4	TRBJ1-1	15	TRBD1	NA	TGTGCCAGCAGTAGGGACAGGGCCTACCCCACTGAAGCTTTCTTT	CASSRDRAYPTEAFF